These 31 T cell receptor beta chains originate from one sample sequenced in a study of patients and donors after allogeneic stem cell transplantation. TCRdb recomputed calls from the RT-PCR reads with MiXCR, one row per CDR3 protein. The sample has roughly 200,000 distinct CDR3 sequences, less than 45% seen once. Sequences were obtained from blood, either unsorted or a sorted T cell fraction (not recorded which). The source is a human donor who was either an allogeneic HSCT recipient or a stem cell or donor lymphocyte infusion donor (not recorded which). It is not recorded whose cells these are; they may come from a transplant donor.

The V and J genes are TRBV12-3 or TRBV12-4 and TRBJ1-1; D is possibly TRBD1 (6 bases). The CDR3 runs 13 residues. The germline V and J ends were trimmed by 2 bases and 7 bases, with 11 bases remaining between them. The CDR3 reads CASSLTGGFEAFF. The CDR3 bases are TGTGCCAGCAGTTTAACGGGGGGCTTTGAAGCTTTCTTT.

This clonotype was detected a few times. The rearrangement uses TRBV28 and TRBJ2-6; D tentatively reads TRBD1 or TRBD2 (5 bases each). The CDR3 totals 20 residues. Between the trimmed V and J ends, which lost 5 bases and 0 bases, there was a span of 23 bases. Germline CDR1 reads MDHEN; CDR2 reads SYDVKM. For the CDR3, the DNA is TGTGCCAGCAGTCAAAGACAACCCGGGACGGAAGTCTCTGGGGCCAACGTCCTGACTTTC. Translation gives CASSQRQPGTEVSGANVLTF.

This clonotype was detected only a few times. This chain links TRBV5-4 with TRBJ1-6; 10 nucleotides match TRBD1. After removal of 4 bases from V and 10 bases from J, the junction contained 11 bases not matched to a gene. Per the germline V gene, CDR1 is SGHNT and CDR2 is YYREEE (reference sequence). The CDR3 consists of 16 residues. As DNA, the CDR3 is TGTGCCAGCAGCGTGGTTCTGGGACAGGGGAGATCACCCCTCCACTTT. It translates to CASSVVLGQGRSPLHF.

This clonotype occurred a few times. The chain links TRBV7-6 to TRBJ2-1, with 10 positions matching TRBD2. Looked up from germline, CDR1 is SGHVS and CDR2 is FNYEAQ. CDR3 size: 19 residues. Trimming took 1 base from V and 8 from J; bases not matched to a gene: 17. The CDR3 region is CASSLDEWTSGTQGDEQFF. For the CDR3, the DNA is TGTGCCAGCAGCTTAGACGAGTGGACTAGCGGTACTCAGGGGGATGAGCAGTTCTTC.

This clonotype was seen repeatedly, ten times or more. The V and J genes are TRBV12-3 or TRBV12-4 and TRBJ1-1; D is unresolved. V dropped 2 bases and J dropped 2 bases, with 9 bases sitting between them. CDR3 size: 14 residues. CDR3 in DNA: TGTGCCAGCAGTTTATTAGGAGCAAACACTGAAGCTTTCTTT. It codes for CASSLLGANTEAFF.

V is TRBV5-4 and J is TRBJ2-1; D unclear. Germline loops: CDR1 SGHNT, CDR2 YYREEE (reference sequence). The CDR3 sequence is 14 residues long. Trimming cost V 1 base and J 0 bases, with 5 bases left between them. The CDR3 loop is CASSLPYSYNEQFF. CDR3 sequence (DNA): TGTGCCAGCAGCTTGCCCTACTCCTACAATGAGCAGTTCTTC.

The chain carries TRBV7-9 and TRBJ1-3; D gene uncertain. Germline lookup yields CDR1 SEHNR and CDR2 FQNEAQ (reference sequence). CDR3 length: 14 residues. Trimming took off 3 bases at V and 0 bases at J, with 6 bases between the two ends. CDR3 sequence: CASSFVTSGNTIYF. The CDR3 DNA follows: TGTGCCAGCAGCTTTGTCACCTCTGGAAACACCATATATTTT.

CDR3 residues: CASSLGNSFSAFF. The DNA for the CDR3 is TGTGCCAGCAGTTTGGGCAACAGCTTCTCGGCTTTCTTT. The chain links TRBV6-2 or TRBV6-3 to TRBJ1-1; D gene ambiguous. Deletions cut 4 bases from V and 11 bases from J, with 17 bases between. The germline V gene has CDR1 MNHEY and CDR2 SVGEGT. This CDR3 region has 13 residues.

The V and J genes are TRBV25-1 and TRBJ1-2; D is perhaps TRBD1 (5 bases). From germline, CDR1 is MGHDK and CDR2 SYGVNS. This CDR3 has 17 amino acids. The V end lost 2 bases, the J end lost 4 bases, and 20 bases lay between the germline ends. The CDR3, as DNA: TGTGCCAGCAGTGAACCCGGACCGATTGGGGGGGTCTATGGCTACACCTTC. This codes for CASSEPGPIGGVYGYTF.

Only a few counts were recorded for this clonotype. The J gene is TRBJ1-4, the V gene TRBV15; D remains ambiguous. CDR1 is LNHNV and CDR2 is YYDKDF in the germline V gene (reference sequence). V dropped 3 bases and J dropped 10 bases, with 9 bases sitting between them. The length of the CDR3 is 12 residues. In DNA, the CDR3 is TGTGCCACCAGCAGGGCCCAGCGAAAACTGTTTTTT. It specifies CATSRAQRKLFF.

The V call is TRBV9, the J call TRBJ2-5; TRBD2 matches at 7 bases. This CDR3 spans 14 amino acids. Germline V gives CDR1 SGDLS, CDR2 YYNGEE. The V gene end was trimmed by 4 bases and the J gene end by 4 bases; junction bases not matched to a gene: 7. CDR3 residues: CASSSPGRGETQYF. The CDR3 DNA sequence: TGTGCCAGCAGCTCCCCAGGGAGGGGAGAGACCCAGTACTTC. The full variable domain, rest sourced from reference TRBV9 and TRBJ2-5, is DSGVTQTPKHLITATGQRVTLRCSPRSGDLSVYWYQQSLDQGLQFLIQYYNGEERAKGNILERFSAQQFPDLHSELNLSSLELGDSALYFCASSSPGRGETQYFGPGTRLLVL.

In this sample, this clonotype turned up once. CDR3 sequence reads: CASSLDRAGGNTIYF. DNA of the CDR3: TGTGCCAGCAGTCTGGACAGGGCCGGAGGAAACACCATATATTTT. The chain is built from TRBV27 and TRBJ1-3; 8 bases are shared with TRBD1. Germline CDR1 reads MNHEY; CDR2 reads SMNVEV (reference sequence). The CDR3 has 15 residues. Losses at the gene ends were 5 bases for V and 4 bases for J; bases not matched to a gene: 7.

V is TRBV6-6 and J is TRBJ1-2, with TRBD1 matching over 7 bases. CDR3 length: 16 residues. Germline CDR1 and CDR2: MNHNY and SVGAGI (reference sequence). Trimming at V came to 4 bases and at J to 1 base, leaving 9 bases not matched to a gene. CDR3 DNA: TGTGCCAGCAGTTCTAGGGACAGTTTCTTTAACTATGGCTACACCTTC. Protein sequence: CASSSRDSFFNYGYTF.

The chain has TRBV12-3 or TRBV12-4 and TRBJ1-5; TRBD1 aligns across 9 bases. Trimming at V came to 6 bases and at J to 1 base, leaving 13 bases not matched to a gene. The length of the CDR3 is 18 residues. CDR3 nucleotides: TGTGCCAGCAGCGTTTGGGGGTGGACAGGGGAAAGCAATCAGCCCCAGCATTTT. Residues: CASSVWGWTGESNQPQHF.

The V call is TRBV11-1, the J call TRBJ1-1; D gene ambiguous. The CDR3 totals 12 residues. Germline-derived CDR1 and CDR2 are SGHAT and FQDESV (reference sequence). The V gene lost 4 bases and the J gene lost 3 bases, with 6 bases spanning the gap. Here the CDR3 reads CASSSGYTEAFF. CDR3 sequence (DNA): TGTGCCAGCAGCTCGGGGTACACTGAAGCTTTCTTT. The entire variable domain, with the rest obtained from reference TRBV11-1 and TRBJ1-1, is as follows: EAEVAQSPRYKITEKSQAVAFWCDPISGHATLYWYRQILGQGPELLVQFQDESVVDDSQLPKDRFSAERLKGVDSTLKIQPAELGDSAMYLCASSSGYTEAFFGQGTRLTVV.

There are a few counts of this clonotype. The chain recombines TRBV6-5 with TRBJ1-2; D not certain. The CDR3 loop spans 16 amino acids. Germline V gene data show CDR1 as MNHEY and CDR2 as SVGAGI. Deletions cut 5 bases from V and 2 bases from J, with 18 bases between. In DNA, the CDR3 is TGTGCCAGCAGTCCATGGGTCACAGAGTCAAACTATGGCTACACCTTC. Translation gives CASSPWVTESNYGYTF.

This clonotype was picked up a small number of times. The chain carries TRBV24-1 and TRBJ1-5; D is unclear. V lost 3 bases, J lost 0 bases, and 5 bases lay in between. Germline lookup yields CDR1 KGHDR and CDR2 SFDVKD. The CDR3 has 14 residues. DNA of the CDR3: TGTGCCACCAGTGATCATGGTAGCAATCAGCCCCAGCATTTT. This encodes CATSDHGSNQPQHF.

There are a few counts of this clonotype. DNA for the CDR3: TGTGCCAGCAGTTTAAGAAGGGAGGGCTACACCTTC. As protein: CASSLRREGYTF. The J gene is TRBJ1-2, the V gene TRBV12-3 or TRBV12-4; D gene unclear. The CDR3 extends over 12 amino acids. V shed 2 bases and J shed 8 bases, with 9 bases lying between them.

This clonotype came up a few times. V and J are TRBV10-3 and TRBJ1-5; tentatively, D is TRBD1 (5 bases). Per the germline V gene, CDR1 is ENHRY and CDR2 is SYGVKD. This CDR3 comprises 13 residues. V was trimmed by 2 bases and J by 7 bases, leaving 9 bases between them. The CDR3: CAISEPEGQPQHF. For the CDR3, the DNA is TGTGCCATCAGTGAGCCCGAGGGGCAGCCCCAGCATTTT.

Only a few counts were recorded for this clonotype. J is TRBJ1-5 and V is TRBV24-1, with D hard to call. The CDR3 consists of 13 residues. The germline V gene encodes CDR1 KGHDR and CDR2 SFDVKD. V was clipped by 3 bases and J by 0 bases, with 2 bases between them. CDR3 sequence reads: CATSDGSNQPQHF. The CDR3 nucleotides are TGTGCCACCAGTGATGGTAGCAATCAGCCCCAGCATTTT.

This clonotype was observed a handful of times. This rearrangement joins TRBV5-4 to TRBJ1-1; D is uncertain. The V end was cut by 2 bases, the J end by 4 bases, with 9 bases between. The germline V gene has CDR1 SGHNT and CDR2 YYREEE (reference sequence). CDR3 length: 13 amino acids. This CDR3 reads CASSFRVSTEAFF. The CDR3 coding sequence is TGTGCCAGCAGCTTCCGGGTGAGCACTGAAGCTTTCTTT.

Only a few counts were recorded for this clonotype. This sequence joins TRBV4-3 and TRBJ2-1; TRBD2 matches 10 bases. The J segment lost 4 bases and the V segment lost 0 bases, leaving 3 bases of the junction unmatched. CDR3 size: 16 residues. The germline V gene has CDR1 LGHNA and CDR2 YSLEER. The CDR3 loop reads CASSQEGTSVYNEQFF. The CDR3 DNA sequence: TGCGCCAGCAGCCAAGAAGGGACTAGCGTTTACAATGAGCAGTTCTTC.

This clonotype was seen a handful of times. The V and J genes are TRBV28 and TRBJ2-7; a possible D gene is TRBD1 (5 bases). The V end was cut by 3 bases, the J end by 2 bases, with 8 bases between. The germline CDR1 and CDR2 sequences are MDHEN and SYDVKM. The length of the CDR3 is 13 residues. As DNA, the CDR3 is TGTGCCAGCAGTTTCCCAGGGCCCTACGAGCAGTACTTC. Its protein product is CASSFPGPYEQYF.

This rearrangement joins TRBV29-1 to TRBJ1-2, with D perhaps matching TRBD1 (6 bases). The V and J ends lost 6 bases and 4 bases respectively, with 18 bases between them. The CDR3 sequence is 14 residues long. Per germline, CDR1 SQVTM and CDR2 ANQGSEA. The CDR3 DNA reads as TGCAGCGTCCCGGACAGCCGAAAAACCTATGGCTACACCTTC. Its protein is CSVPDSRKTYGYTF.

The chain couples TRBV20-1 to TRBJ1-1; D is undetermined. Trimming left V 5 bases short and J 6 bases short, with 13 bases between. The CDR3 spans 12 residues. Germline-derived CDR1 and CDR2 are DFQATT and SNEGSKA (reference sequence). For the CDR3, the DNA is TGCAGTGCTCAAAATCGGCAGGCTGAAGCTTTCTTT. It is translated as CSAQNRQAEAFF.

The chain joins TRBV12-3 or TRBV12-4 to TRBJ1-5; TRBD1 matches 8 bases. CDR3 length: 14 amino acids. The V and J ends lost 6 bases and 7 bases, in that order; junction bases with no gene match: 8. CDR3 sequence reads: CASRSTGGGQPQHF. The CDR3 DNA sequence: TGTGCCAGCAGATCCACAGGGGGTGGGCAGCCCCAGCATTTT.

The chain has TRBV4-2 and TRBJ2-2, with TRBD1 identical over 7 bases. The junction had 5 bases not matched to a gene; V was cut back by 4 bases and J by 0 bases. The CDR3 covers 16 residues. CDR1 and CDR2 from the germline V gene are LGHNA and YNFKEQ. CDR3 protein: CASSRPGTANTGELFF. In nucleotides, the CDR3 is TGTGCCAGCAGCCGACCCGGGACAGCGAACACCGGGGAGCTGTTTTTT.

The chain combines TRBV3-1 with TRBJ1-3; D not resolved. The germline V and J ends were trimmed by 1 base and 4 bases, with 5 bases remaining between them. Germline CDR1 and CDR2: LGHDT and YNNKEL (reference sequence). The length of the CDR3 is 13 residues. The DNA for the CDR3 is TGTGCCAGCAGCCAAGCTTCCGGAAACACCATATATTTT. Translation: CASSQASGNTIYF.

The genes are TRBV6-5 and TRBJ1-1, with D tentatively TRBD1 (6 bases). The CDR3 contains 13 residues. Germline-derived CDR1 and CDR2 are MNHEY and SVGAGI. V was shortened by 7 bases and J by 4 bases, with 13 bases between the two germline ends. CDR3 protein: CASTNREGTEAFF. CDR3 DNA: TGTGCCAGCACCAACAGGGAGGGCACTGAAGCTTTCTTT.

This clonotype was detected only a few times. This chain uses TRBV7-8 with TRBJ1-4; weak D call: TRBD1 (5 bases). Trimming took off 5 bases at V and 8 bases at J, with 18 bases between the two ends. CDR3 size: 15 residues. From germline, CDR1 is SGHVS and CDR2 FQNEAQ. DNA for the CDR3: TGTGCCAGCAGCGGATCCAGGGTGCAGCGGGAAAAACTGTTTTTT. This sequence encodes CASSGSRVQREKLFF.

The chain combines TRBV6-5 with TRBJ2-7; no firm D call. The CDR3 is made up of 13 amino acids. V lost 5 bases to trimming and J lost 12 bases, with 20 bases between them. Germline V lookup: CDR1 MNHEY, CDR2 SVGAGI. The CDR3 DNA reads TGTGCCAGCAGTCCTTCTCACAGCCACCCGGGGTACTTC. This gives the protein CASSPSHSHPGYF.